A selection of T cell receptor beta chains follows, all from one sample in a study of blood T cells in healthy people across ages. TCRdb re-called the 5' RACE reads through MiXCR, storing one row per CDR3 protein. In the table there are hundreds of thousands of distinct CDR3 sequences, 24% of which are singletons. These data were also filed under a second study, of T cells of mothers and their children.

The sample taken for sequencing was blood. The receptors were gathered from a boy under 18 in good health. Each CDR3 is given with its conserved first and last residue. D genes are given only for firm matches. Rows give clone size only sometimes, using once, few, many, or a class for an expanded clone.

j_call clone_size d_call v_call cdr3_aa cdr3_nt
TRBJ2-7 few TRBD1 TRBV28 CASSSALGTVNEQYF TGTGCCAGCAGTTCTGCTCTTGGGACAGTAAACGAGCAGTACTTC
TRBJ2-3 NA TRBD1 TRBV4-3 CASSQDRQGVDTQYF TGCGCCAGCAGCCAAGATAGGCAGGGGGTGGATACGCAGTATTTT
TRBJ1-2 NA TRBD1 TRBV28 CASGRWAGGDYGYTF TGTGCCAGCGGACGTTGGGCAGGGGGCGACTATGGCTACACCTTC
TRBJ2-1 once TRBD2 TRBV28 CASSFGASGYNEQFF TGTGCCAGCAGTTTTGGTGCTAGCGGATACAATGAGCAGTTCTTC
TRBJ2-1 NA TRBD1 TRBV27 CASTTRAGTAREGSYNEQFF TGTGCCTCCACGACGAGGGCCGGGACAGCCCGGGAAGGCTCCTACAATGAGCAGTTCTTC
TRBJ1-1 NA NA TRBV28 CASSPHGGENTEAFF TGTGCCAGCAGTCCCCACGGGGGGGAGAACACTGAAGCTTTCTTT
TRBJ1-1 NA NA TRBV7-9 CASSLGGWGTEAFF TGTGCCAGCAGCTTAGGGGGATGGGGCACTGAAGCTTTCTTT
TRBJ2-7 NA TRBD2 TRBV13 CASSRTARGGAVYEQYF TGTGCCAGCAGCCGGACTGCACGCGGGGGGGCGGTCTACGAGCAGTACTTC
TRBJ2-2 NA NA TRBV29-1 CSGGTSAGELFF TGCAGCGGGGGGACAAGCGCCGGGGAGCTGTTTTTT
TRBJ1-1 NA NA TRBV6-1 CASSEVGSREAFF TGTGCCAGCAGTGAAGTGGGCAGCCGTGAAGCTTTCTTT
TRBJ2-4 few TRBD2 TRBV7-2 CASSFRGEGPSGENIQYF TGTGCCAGCAGCTTCAGGGGAGAGGGCCCTAGCGGGGAAAACATTCAGTACTTC